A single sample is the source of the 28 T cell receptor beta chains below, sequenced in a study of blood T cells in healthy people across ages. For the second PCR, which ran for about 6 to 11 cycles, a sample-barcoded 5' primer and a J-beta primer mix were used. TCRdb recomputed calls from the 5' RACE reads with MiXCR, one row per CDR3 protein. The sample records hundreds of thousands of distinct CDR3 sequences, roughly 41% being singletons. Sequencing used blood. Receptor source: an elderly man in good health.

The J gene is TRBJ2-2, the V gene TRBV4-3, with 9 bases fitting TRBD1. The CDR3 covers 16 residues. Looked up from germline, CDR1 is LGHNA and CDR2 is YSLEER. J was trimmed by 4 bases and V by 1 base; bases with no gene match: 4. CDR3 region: CASSQGTGGTTGELFF. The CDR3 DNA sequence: TGCGCCAGCAGCCAAGGAACAGGGGGCACCACCGGGGAGCTGTTTTTT.

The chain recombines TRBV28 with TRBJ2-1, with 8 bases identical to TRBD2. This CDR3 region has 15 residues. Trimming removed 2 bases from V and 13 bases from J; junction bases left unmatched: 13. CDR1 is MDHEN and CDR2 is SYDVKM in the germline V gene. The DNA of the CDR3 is TGTGCCAGCAGTTTAGCGGGAGGACCCACAGAGACCCAGTTCTTC. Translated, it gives CASSLAGGPTETQFF.

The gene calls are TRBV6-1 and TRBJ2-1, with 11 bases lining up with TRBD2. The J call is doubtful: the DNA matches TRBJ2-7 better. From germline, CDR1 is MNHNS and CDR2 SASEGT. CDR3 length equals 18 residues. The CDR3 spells CASSPLAGEVRTNNEQYF. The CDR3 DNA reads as TGTGCCAGCAGTCCACTAGCGGGAGAAGTCCGGACCAACAATGAGCAGTACTTC.

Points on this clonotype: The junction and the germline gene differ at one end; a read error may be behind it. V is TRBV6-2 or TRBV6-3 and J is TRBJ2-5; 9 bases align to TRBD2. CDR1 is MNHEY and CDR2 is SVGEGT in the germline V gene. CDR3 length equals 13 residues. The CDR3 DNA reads TGTTCCAGGATTAGCGGGAGTTGCGAGACCCAGTACTTC. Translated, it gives CSRISGSCETQYF.

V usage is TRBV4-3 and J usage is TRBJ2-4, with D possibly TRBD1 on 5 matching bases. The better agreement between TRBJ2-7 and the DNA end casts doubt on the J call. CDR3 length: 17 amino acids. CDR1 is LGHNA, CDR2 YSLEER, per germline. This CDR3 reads CASSPEEGRVTGYEQYF. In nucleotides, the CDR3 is TGCGCCAGCAGCCCTGAAGAAGGCAGGGTAACTGGCTACGAGCAGTACTTC.

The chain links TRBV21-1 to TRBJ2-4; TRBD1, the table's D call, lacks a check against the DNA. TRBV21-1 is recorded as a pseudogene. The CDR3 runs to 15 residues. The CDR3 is CASRTKGDTVGEQYF. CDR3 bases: TGTGCCAGCAGGACGAAGGGGGACACTGTGGGGGAGCAGTACTTC.

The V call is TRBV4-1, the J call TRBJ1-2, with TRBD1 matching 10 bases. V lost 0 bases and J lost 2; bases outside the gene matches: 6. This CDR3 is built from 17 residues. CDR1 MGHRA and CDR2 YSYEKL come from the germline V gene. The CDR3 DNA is TGCGCCAGCAGCCAAGATCCTGACAGGGGGCTGAACTATGGCTACACCTTC. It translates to CASSQDPDRGLNYGYTF.

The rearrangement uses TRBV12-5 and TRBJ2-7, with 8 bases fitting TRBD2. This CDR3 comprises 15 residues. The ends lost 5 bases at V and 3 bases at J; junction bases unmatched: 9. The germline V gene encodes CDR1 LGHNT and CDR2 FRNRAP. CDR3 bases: TGTGCTAGTGGTCCCCCGGGAGGGGGTATCTACGAGCAGTACTTC. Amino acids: CASGPPGGGIYEQYF.

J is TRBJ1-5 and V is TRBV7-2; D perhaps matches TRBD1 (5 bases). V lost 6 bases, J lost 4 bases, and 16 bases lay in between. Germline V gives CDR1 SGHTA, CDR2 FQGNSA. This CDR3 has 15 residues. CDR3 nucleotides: TGTGCCAGCAGTCGAGATCAGGGTCAAAATCAGCCCCAGCATTTT. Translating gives CASSRDQGQNQPQHF.

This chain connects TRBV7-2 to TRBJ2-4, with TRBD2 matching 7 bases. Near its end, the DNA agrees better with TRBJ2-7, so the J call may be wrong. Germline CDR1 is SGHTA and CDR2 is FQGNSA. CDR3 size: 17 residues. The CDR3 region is CTSSLGRGGSLKSEQYF. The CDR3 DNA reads TGTACCAGCAGCTTAGGCCGGGGAGGGAGTCTCAAATCCGAGCAGTACTTC.

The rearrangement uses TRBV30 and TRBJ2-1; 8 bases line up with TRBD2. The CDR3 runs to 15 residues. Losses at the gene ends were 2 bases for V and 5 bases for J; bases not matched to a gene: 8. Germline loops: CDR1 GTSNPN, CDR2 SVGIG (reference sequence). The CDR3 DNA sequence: TGTGCCTGGAGTATGACGGGAGGGTTAAACAATGAGCAGTTCTTC. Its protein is CAWSMTGGLNNEQFF.

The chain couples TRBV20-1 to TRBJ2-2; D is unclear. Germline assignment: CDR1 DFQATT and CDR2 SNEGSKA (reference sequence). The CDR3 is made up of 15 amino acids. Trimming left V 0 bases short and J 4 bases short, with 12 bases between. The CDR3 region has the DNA TGCAGTGCTAGAGATGGCACTCGTAGCACCGGGGAGCTGTTTTTT. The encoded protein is CSARDGTRSTGELFF.

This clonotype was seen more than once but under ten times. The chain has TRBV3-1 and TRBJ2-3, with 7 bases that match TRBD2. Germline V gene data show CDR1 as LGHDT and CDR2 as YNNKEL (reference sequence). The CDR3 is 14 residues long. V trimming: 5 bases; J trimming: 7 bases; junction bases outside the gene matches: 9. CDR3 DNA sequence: TGTGCCAGCAGCAGGCTAGCGGATTCCAATACGCAGTATTTT. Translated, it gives CASSRLADSNTQYF.

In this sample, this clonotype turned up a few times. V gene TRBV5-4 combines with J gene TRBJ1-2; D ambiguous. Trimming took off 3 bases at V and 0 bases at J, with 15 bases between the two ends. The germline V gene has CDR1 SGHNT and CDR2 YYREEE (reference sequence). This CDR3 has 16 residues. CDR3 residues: CASSSRSGTPNYGYTF. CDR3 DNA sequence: TGTGCCAGCAGCTCCCGTAGCGGAACACCTAACTATGGCTACACCTTC.

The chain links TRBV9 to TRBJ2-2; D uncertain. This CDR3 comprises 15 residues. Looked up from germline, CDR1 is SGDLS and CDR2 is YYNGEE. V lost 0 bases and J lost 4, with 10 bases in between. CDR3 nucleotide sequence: TGTGCCAGCAGCGTAGTGGAGTTTGGCACCGGGGAGCTGTTTTTT. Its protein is CASSVVEFGTGELFF. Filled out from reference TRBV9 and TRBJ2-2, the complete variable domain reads DSGVTQTPKHLITATGQRVTLRCSPRSGDLSVYWYQQSLDQGLQFLIQYYNGEERAKGNILERFSAQQFPDLHSELNLSSLELGDSALYFCASSVVEFGTGELFFGEGSRLTVL.

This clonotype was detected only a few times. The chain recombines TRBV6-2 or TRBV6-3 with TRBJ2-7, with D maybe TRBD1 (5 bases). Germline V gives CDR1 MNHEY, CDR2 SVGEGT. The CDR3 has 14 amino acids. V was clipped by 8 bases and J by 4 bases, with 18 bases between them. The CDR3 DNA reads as TGTGCCAGCTCCCATGGTCAGGACACTTACGAGCAGTACTTC. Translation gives CASSHGQDTYEQYF.

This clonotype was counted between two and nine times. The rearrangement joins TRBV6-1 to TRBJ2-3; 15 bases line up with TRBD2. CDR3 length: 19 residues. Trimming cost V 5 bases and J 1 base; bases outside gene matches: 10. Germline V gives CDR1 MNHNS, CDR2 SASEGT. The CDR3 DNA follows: TGTGCCAGCAGTCGAACAGGGACTAGCGGGGGGACCGGCACAGATACGCAGTATTTT. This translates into CASSRTGTSGGTGTDTQYF.

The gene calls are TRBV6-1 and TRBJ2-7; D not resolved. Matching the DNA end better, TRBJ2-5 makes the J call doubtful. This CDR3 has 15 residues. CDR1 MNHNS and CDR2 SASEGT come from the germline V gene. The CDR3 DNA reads TGTGCCAGCAGCCATATAGCAGCAACTCAAGAGACCCAGTACTTC. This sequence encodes CASSHIAATQETQYF.

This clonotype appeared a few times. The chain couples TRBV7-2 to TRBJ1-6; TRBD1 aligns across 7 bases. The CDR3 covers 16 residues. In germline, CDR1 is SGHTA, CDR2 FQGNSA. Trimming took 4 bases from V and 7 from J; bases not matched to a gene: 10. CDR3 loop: CASSSLGQTTNSPLHF. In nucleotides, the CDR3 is TGTGCCAGCAGCTCACTGGGACAGACAACAAATTCACCCCTCCACTTT.

CDR3 nucleotides: TGTGCCAGCAGCTTAGCCAGGGCGGGGACCGGGGAGCTGTTTTTT. Translated, it gives CASSLARAGTGELFF. The rearrangement uses TRBV11-2 and TRBJ2-2, with a weak D call TRBD2 (6 bases). The length of the CDR3 is 15 residues. V was cut by 1 base and J by 5 bases, with 11 bases left in between. Germline CDR1 and CDR2: SGHAT and FQNNGV.

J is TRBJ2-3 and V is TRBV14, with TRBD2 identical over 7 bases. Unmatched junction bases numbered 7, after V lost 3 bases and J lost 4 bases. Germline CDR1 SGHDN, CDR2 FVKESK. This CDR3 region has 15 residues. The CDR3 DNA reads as TGTGCCAGCAGCCAGCGGGAGAGATACGCAGATACGCAGTATTTT. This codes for CASSQRERYADTQYF.

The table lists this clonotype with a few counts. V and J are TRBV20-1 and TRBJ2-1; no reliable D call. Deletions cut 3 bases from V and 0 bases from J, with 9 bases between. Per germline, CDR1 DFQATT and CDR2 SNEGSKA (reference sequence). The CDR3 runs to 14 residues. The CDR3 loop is CSASGTSSYNEQFF. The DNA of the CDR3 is TGCAGTGCTAGTGGCACCAGCTCCTACAATGAGCAGTTCTTC.

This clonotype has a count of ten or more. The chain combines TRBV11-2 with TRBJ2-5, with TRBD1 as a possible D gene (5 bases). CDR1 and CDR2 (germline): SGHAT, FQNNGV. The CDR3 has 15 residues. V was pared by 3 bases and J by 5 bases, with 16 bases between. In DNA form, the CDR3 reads TGTGCCAGCAGCTTCGGGTCACAGGAGTGGGAGACCCAGTACTTC. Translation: CASSFGSQEWETQYF.

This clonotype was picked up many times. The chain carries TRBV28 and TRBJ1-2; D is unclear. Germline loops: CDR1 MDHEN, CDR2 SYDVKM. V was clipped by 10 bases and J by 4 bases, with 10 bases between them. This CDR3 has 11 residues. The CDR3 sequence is CATESVYGYTF. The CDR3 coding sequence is TGTGCCACCGAGTCAGTCTATGGCTACACCTTC.

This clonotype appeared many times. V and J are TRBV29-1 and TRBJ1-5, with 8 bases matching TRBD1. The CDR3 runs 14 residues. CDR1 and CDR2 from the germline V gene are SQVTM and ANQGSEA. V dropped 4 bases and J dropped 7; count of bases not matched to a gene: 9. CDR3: CSVAVTGVGQPQHF. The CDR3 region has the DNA TGCAGCGTTGCGGTGACAGGGGTCGGGCAGCCCCAGCATTTT.

The chain's CDR3 is CASSQALRGMGETQYF. The CDR3 DNA reads as TGCGCCAGCAGCCAAGCGCTGCGGGGTATGGGAGAGACCCAGTACTTC. The rearrangement links TRBV4-3 to TRBJ2-7; a possible D gene is TRBD2 (6 bases). The J call could be wrong; TRBJ2-5 is a better fit for the DNA end. Germline CDR1 LGHNA, CDR2 YSLEER. The CDR3 consists of 16 residues.

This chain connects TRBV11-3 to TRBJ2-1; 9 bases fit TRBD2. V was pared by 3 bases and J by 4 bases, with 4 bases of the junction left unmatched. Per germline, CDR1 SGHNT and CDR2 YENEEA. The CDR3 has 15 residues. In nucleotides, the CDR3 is TGTGCCAGCAGCTTCCGCGGGGGGGCTTACAATGAGCAGTTCTTC. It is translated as CASSFRGGAYNEQFF.

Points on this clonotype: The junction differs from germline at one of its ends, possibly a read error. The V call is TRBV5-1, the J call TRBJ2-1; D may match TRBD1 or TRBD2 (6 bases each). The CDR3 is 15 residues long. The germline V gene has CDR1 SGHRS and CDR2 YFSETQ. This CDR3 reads CVSSPLVRGRGEQFF. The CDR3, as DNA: TGCGTCAGCAGCCCTCTCGTCCGGGGGCGCGGTGAGCAGTTCTTC.